Listed here are 16 T cell receptor beta chains from one sample, sequenced in a study of blood T cell repertoires in COVID-19. The method was immunoSEQ multiplex PCR; TCRdb's version includes in-frame clones alone and lacks a portion of them. The table shows around 260,000 clones, with approximately 86% occurring only once. Sequenced: peripheral blood. The receptors derive from a man aged 25-45 years with active or convalescent COVID-19.

The chain recombines TRBV6-1 with TRBJ2-7, with D unresolved. Per germline, CDR1 MNHNS and CDR2 SASEGT. V lost 0 bases, J lost 7 bases, and 13 bases lay in between. The CDR3 sequence is 14 residues long. In DNA form, the CDR3 reads TGTGCCAGCAGTGAAGCATGGATGTCGGAGGAGCAGTACTTC. Protein product: CASSEAWMSEEQYF.

The rearrangement links TRBV19 to TRBJ2-3; TRBD2 aligns across 9 bases. J was trimmed by 3 bases and V by 3 bases; bases with no gene match: 7. Germline CDR1 reads LNHDA; CDR2 reads SQIVND (reference sequence). The CDR3 sequence is 16 residues long. CDR3 region: CASSMGSGGLTDTQYF. CDR3 coding DNA: TGTGCCAGTAGTATGGGGAGCGGGGGGTTGACAGATACGCAGTATTTT.

The rearrangement uses TRBV29-1 and TRBJ1-6; a weak D match, TRBD1 (5 bases). From germline, CDR1 is SQVTM and CDR2 ANQGSEA. There are 17 residues in the CDR3. Trimming removed 7 bases at V and 0 bases at J, with 19 bases between. CDR3 sequence (DNA): TGCAGCGGCGCGCGGGGACGAACTTCCTCCTATAATTCACCCCTCCACTTT. Translation gives CSGARGRTSSYNSPLHF.

This rearrangement joins TRBV7-4 to TRBJ2-5; D ambiguous. The ends were cut back, 5 bases at V and 4 bases at J, with 14 bases in the middle. CDR3 length: 14 amino acids. Looked up from germline, CDR1 is SGHVT and CDR2 is SQSDAQ. This chain's CDR3 is CASSQERRRETQYF. The CDR3 region has the DNA TGTGCCAGCAGCCAAGAAAGGCGGAGAGAGACCCAGTACTTC.

The CDR3 bases are TGTGCCAGCTCGGGGGGCCGAAGGAGCTCTGGAAACACCATATATTTT. The encoded protein is CASSGGRRSSGNTIYF. The chain uses TRBV2 and TRBJ1-3, with D tentatively TRBD1 (6 bases). Germline loops: CDR1 SNHLY, CDR2 FYNNEI. V lost 8 bases, J lost 0 bases, and 17 bases lay in between. The length of the CDR3 is 16 residues. Complete variable domain (other parts from reference TRBV2 and TRBJ1-3): EPEVTQTPSHQVTQMGQEVILRCVPISNHLYFYWYRQILGQKVEFLVSFYNNEISEKSEIFDDQFSVERPDGSNFTLKIRSTKLEDSAMYFCASSGGRRSSGNTIYFGEGSWLTVV.

V and J are TRBV19 and TRBJ1-1, with a weak D call TRBD1 (6 bases). Germline CDR1 reads LNHDA; CDR2 reads SQIVND (reference sequence). CDR3 length: 15 residues. V lost 3 bases and J 0 bases, leaving 11 bases between the germline ends. CDR3 sequence: CASSISGGMNTEAFF. CDR3 nucleotides: TGTGCCAGTAGTATTAGTGGGGGCATGAACACTGAAGCTTTCTTT.

The chain is built from TRBV3-1 (or the pseudogene TRBV3-2) and TRBJ2-5; TRBD1 is a possible D gene (5 bases). V dropped 5 bases and J dropped 2 bases, with 21 bases sitting between them. CDR1 and CDR2 from the germline V gene are LGHDT and YNNKEL (reference sequence). The CDR3 runs to 17 residues. The chain's CDR3 is CASSTLRGVPGQETQYF. In DNA, the CDR3 is TGTGCCAGCAGCACGTTAAGGGGTGTCCCTGGACAAGAGACCCAGTACTTC.

The chain uses TRBV3-1 (or the pseudogene TRBV3-2) and TRBJ1-5, with 7 positions matching TRBD1. The V gene's germline CDR1 is LGHDT and CDR2 YNNKEL (reference sequence). The CDR3 runs 17 residues. V was pared by 0 bases and J by 2 bases, with 7 bases of the junction left unmatched. The CDR3 bases are TGTGCCAGCAGCCAAGATCTCACAGGACAGGGCAATCAGCCCCAGCATTTT. Residues: CASSQDLTGQGNQPQHF.

This chain joins TRBV4-3 and TRBJ2-2; 7 bases map to TRBD1. V shed 5 bases and J 1 base; nucleotides not matched to a gene: 7. Looked up from germline, CDR1 is LGHNA and CDR2 is YSLEER. CDR3 length: 16 residues. This CDR3 is CASSKSSGGNTGELFF. Written as DNA, the CDR3 is TGCGCCAGCAGCAAAAGTTCAGGGGGGAACACCGGGGAGCTGTTTTTT.

For the CDR3, the DNA is TGTGCCAGCAGCTTACCTACCGGGAGCTCTAATGAAAAACTGTTTTTT. It codes for CASSLPTGSSNEKLFF. The chain links TRBV11-2 to TRBJ1-4, with unresolved D. This CDR3 region has 16 residues. V dropped 2 bases and J dropped 3 bases, with 13 bases sitting between them. From germline, CDR1 is SGHAT and CDR2 FQNNGV.

The chain is built from TRBV6-5 and TRBJ2-2, with 15 bases that match TRBD2. Germline values: CDR1 MNHEY, CDR2 SVGAGI. The V gene end was trimmed by 4 bases and the J gene end by 6 bases; junction bases not matched to a gene: 0. The CDR3 has 15 amino acids. The CDR3 sequence: CASSWTSGGAGELFF. The CDR3 DNA reads TGTGCCAGCAGTTGGACTAGCGGGGGGGCCGGGGAGCTGTTTTTT.

The chain joins TRBV10-1 to TRBJ2-7, with no clear D. The CDR3 extends over 13 amino acids. Trimming removed 5 bases from V and 1 base from J, with 9 bases in between. Germline CDR1 and CDR2: WNHNN and SYGVQD (reference sequence). CDR3 protein: CASSLGKSYEQYF. The CDR3, as DNA: TGCGCCAGCAGTTTGGGCAAATCCTACGAGCAGTACTTC.

This rearrangement joins TRBV7-9 to TRBJ2-1, with D possibly matching TRBD2 (7 bases). Germline assignment: CDR1 SEHNR and CDR2 FQNEAQ (reference sequence). The CDR3 runs 15 residues. V was trimmed by 5 bases and J by 8 bases, leaving 19 bases between them. The CDR3 sequence is CASSQGGGRVHEQFF. Written as DNA, the CDR3 is TGTGCCAGCAGCCAGGGCGGGGGCCGAGTCCATGAGCAGTTCTTC.

This CDR3 is CASSQGTTGSFAGANVLTF. The CDR3 nucleotides are TGTGCCAGCAGCCAAGGGACGACAGGGAGTTTTGCTGGGGCCAACGTCCTGACTTTC. This chain connects TRBV3-1 (or the pseudogene TRBV3-2) to TRBJ2-6; 7 bases are a match to TRBD1. The length of the CDR3 is 19 residues. Germline loops: CDR1 LGHDT, CDR2 YNNKEL (reference sequence). V lost 1 base to trimming and J lost 2 bases; unmatched junction nucleotides: 11.

The chain combines TRBV15 with TRBJ1-6, with D uncertain. Deletions cut 1 base from V and 7 bases from J, with 14 bases between. The CDR3 totals 16 residues. CDR1 LNHNV and CDR2 YYDKDF come from the germline V gene (reference sequence). Here the CDR3 reads CATSRGLASPNSPLHF. CDR3 DNA: TGTGCCACCAGCAGAGGGTTAGCGTCGCCAAATTCACCCCTCCACTTT. Supplemented by reference TRBV15 and TRBJ1-6, the full variable domain reads DAMVIQNPRYQVTQFGKPVTLSCSQTLNHNVMYWYQQKSSQAPKLLFHYYDKDFNNEADTPDNFQSRRPNTSFCFLDIRSPGLGDTAMYLCATSRGLASPNSPLHFGNGTRLTVT.

This clone was detected only once. The rearrangement links TRBV10-2 to TRBJ2-7; possible D gene TRBD2, 5 bases. V shed 3 bases and J shed 2 bases, with 8 bases lying between them. Germline V gene data show CDR1 as WSHSY and CDR2 as SAAADI. The CDR3 totals 13 residues. This CDR3 reads CASSDRGPYEQYF. The CDR3 bases are TGCGCCAGCAGTGACCGCGGGCCCTACGAGCAGTACTTC.